Listed below are T cell receptor beta chains from one sample, sequenced in a study of T cells in Graves' hyperthyroidism and ophthalmopathy. In TCRdb, the multiplex PCR reads were re-called with MiXCR into one record per CDR3 protein. The repertoire holds hundreds of thousands of distinct CDR3 sequences, about 15% seen once, with 10% in the top ten. Sequenced input: blood. The receptors originated from a woman under 30 with Graves' hyperthyroidism. Each CDR3 is given with its conserved first and last residue. D genes are given only for firm matches. Size is stated for part of the rows, as once, few or many counts, or as a class when the clone is expanded.

J gene,D gene,V gene,clone size,CDR3 protein,CDR3 DNA
TRBJ2-5,TRBD1,TRBV4-1,few,CASSQVIGLRDRETQYF,TGCGCCAGCAGCCAAGTAATCGGGCTCCGGGACAGAGAGACCCAGTACTTC
TRBJ1-5,TRBD1,TRBV10-3,-,CAISAGTGAYSNQPQHF,TGTGCCATCAGTGCCGGGACAGGGGCCTATAGCAATCAGCCCCAGCATTTT
TRBJ2-7,-,TRBV6-1,many,CASSEYLAEEQYF,TGTGCCAGCAGTGAATACCTCGCGGAAGAGCAGTACTTC
TRBJ2-1,TRBD2,TRBV20-1,-,CSATILDLAGEYNEQFF,TGCAGTGCTACGATTCTCGACTTAGCGGGAGAGTACAATGAGCAGTTCTTC
TRBJ2-1,-,TRBV27,many,CASRGGYQGQFYNEQFF,TGTGCCAGCAGAGGCGGATACCAAGGCCAGTTCTACAATGAGCAGTTCTTC
TRBJ2-6,-,TRBV4-2,many,CASSSDMSGANVLTF,TGTGCCAGCAGCTCCGACATGTCTGGGGCCAACGTCCTGACTTTC
TRBJ2-1,-,TRBV19,-,CASSFSDLTYNEQFF,TGTGCCAGTAGTTTTAGCGACTTAACCTACAATGAGCAGTTCTTC
TRBJ1-2,TRBD1,TRBV27,few,CVSTPKAQGANYGYTF,TGTGTCAGCACCCCTAAGGCGCAGGGGGCTAACTATGGCTACACCTTC
TRBJ2-7,TRBD1,TRBV6-5,few,CASSYAGTGTHEQYF,TGTGCCAGCAGTTACGCCGGGACAGGGACCCACGAGCAGTACTTC
TRBJ2-1,TRBD2,TRBV7-3,many,CASSNRGTKEQFF,TGTGCCAGCAGCAATAGAGGGACTAAGGAGCAGTTCTTC
TRBJ2-3,TRBD1,TRBV7-2,few,CASSSGQGELDTQYF,TGTGCCAGCAGCTCCGGACAGGGGGAATTAGATACGCAGTATTTT
TRBJ2-5,TRBD2,TRBV20-1,many,CSAPRIAGEETQYF,TGCAGTGCCCCCCGGATAGCGGGAGAGGAGACCCAGTACTTC
TRBJ2-7,-,TRBV30,many,CAWSLGYEQYF,TGTGCCTGGAGCCTCGGCTACGAGCAGTACTTC
TRBJ1-2,TRBD1,TRBV6-5,-,CASSSYLDRANYGYTF,TGTGCCAGCAGTTCCTACCTGGACAGGGCTAACTATGGCTACACCTTC
TRBJ1-5,TRBD1,TRBV20-1,few,CSASRQGVNQPQHF,TGCAGTGCTAGCAGACAGGGCGTCAATCAGCCCCAGCATTTT
TRBJ2-1,TRBD1,TRBV18,-,CASSPSPGQGPNEQFF,TGTGCCAGCTCACCATCTCCCGGACAGGGTCCCAATGAGCAGTTCTTC